A selection of T cell receptor beta chains follows, all from one sample in a study of T cell repertoires in cytomegalovirus infection. TCRdb itself ran the reads through MiXCR, one entry per CDR3 protein. The top ten clones hold roughly 29% of a sample with more than 150,000 distinct CDR3 sequences, roughly 28% of them seen once. Material: PBMCs. The receptors stem from a human donor in good health (CMV status not recorded). Some clones in this sample may be carry-over from other donors' samples. Each CDR3 is given with its conserved first and last residue. D genes are given only for firm matches. Clone size appears in some rows only: once, few, many, or a class for an expanded clone.

size,J,V,D,CDR3,DNA
medium-sized,TRBJ1-5,TRBV11-2,.,CASSQWGSNQPQHF,TGTGCCAGCAGCCAGTGGGGTAGCAATCAGCCCCAGCATTTT
few,TRBJ1-2,TRBV20-1,.,CSARRDGFYGYTF,TGCAGTGCTAGAAGAGATGGTTTCTATGGCTACACCTTC
few,TRBJ2-1,TRBV7-8,TRBD2,CASSLEVAGGEFF,TGTGCCAGCAGCTTAGAGGTAGCGGGGGGAGAGTTCTTC
.,TRBJ2-1,TRBV5-5,TRBD2,CASSPQGSFGTSGGREQFF,TGTGCCAGCAGCCCCCAAGGGTCCTTCGGGACTAGCGGGGGACGAGAGCAGTTCTTC
few,TRBJ2-7,TRBV7-8,.,CASSLSQGYEQYF,TGTGCCAGCAGCTTAAGCCAGGGCTACGAGCAGTACTTC
few,TRBJ1-2,TRBV27,.,CASSPYWAVYGYTF,TGTGCCAGCAGCCCGTACTGGGCGGTTTATGGCTACACCTTC
.,TRBJ2-5,TRBV20-1,.,CSAEKQETQYF,TGCAGTGCAGAGAAACAAGAGACCCAGTACTTC
.,TRBJ1-5,TRBV19,TRBD1,CASSMDRYQPQHF,TGTGCCAGTAGTATGGACAGGTATCAGCCCCAGCATTTT
few,TRBJ2-7,TRBV29-1,.,CSVELGTGQYF,TGCAGCGTTGAACTTGGGACGGGGCAGTACTTC
.,TRBJ2-7,TRBV6-6,.,CASSYPPEYEQYF,TGTGCCAGCAGTTACCCCCCGGAATACGAGCAGTACTTC
.,TRBJ1-2,TRBV10-3,TRBD1,CAISPSTGSYGGYTF,TGTGCCATCAGTCCCTCGACAGGGAGTTACGGTGGCTACACCTTC
few,TRBJ1-5,TRBV7-8,TRBD1,CASSRTGDFRPQHF,TGTGCCAGCAGCAGGACAGGGGATTTTCGGCCCCAGCATTTT
.,TRBJ2-6,TRBV14,.,CASSQFLGGANVLTF,TGTGCCAGCAGCCAATTTTTGGGTGGGGCCAACGTCCTGACTTTC